This T cell receptor (beta chain) was captured in a study of blood T cell repertoires in COVID-19. From germline, CDR1 is DFQATT and CDR2 SNEGSKA (reference sequence). The CDR3 totals 11 residues. V was trimmed by 1 base and J by 8 bases, leaving 7 bases between them. This table comes from immunoSEQ multiplex PCR, and its TCRdb copy is limited to in-frame clones, with some not included. This sample has about 58,000 clones, with about 80% found just once. Seattle's enrolled individuals joined amid active infection and were then monitored longitudinally. Sequencing was done on a sample of peripheral blood. V usage is TRBV20-1 and J usage is TRBJ2-3; D ambiguous. This clonotype was obtained from a middle-aged man with COVID-19, enrolled during active disease. In nucleotides, the CDR3 is TGCAGTGCTAGAGGGCCGGGTACGCAGTATTTT. It translates to CSARGPGTQYF.